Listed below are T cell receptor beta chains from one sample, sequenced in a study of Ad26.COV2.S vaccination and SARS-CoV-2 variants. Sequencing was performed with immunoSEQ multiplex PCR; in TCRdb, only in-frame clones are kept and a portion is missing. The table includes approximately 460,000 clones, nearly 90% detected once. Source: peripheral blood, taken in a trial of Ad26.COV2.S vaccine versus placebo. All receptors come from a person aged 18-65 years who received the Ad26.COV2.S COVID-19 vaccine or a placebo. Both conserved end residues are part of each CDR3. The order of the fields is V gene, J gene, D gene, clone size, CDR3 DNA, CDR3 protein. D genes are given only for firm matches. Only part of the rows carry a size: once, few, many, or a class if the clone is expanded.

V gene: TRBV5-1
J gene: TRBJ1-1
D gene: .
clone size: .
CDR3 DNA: TGCGCCAGCAGCCCGGGACACGGGAACACTGAAGCTTTCTTT
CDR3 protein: CASSPGHGNTEAFF

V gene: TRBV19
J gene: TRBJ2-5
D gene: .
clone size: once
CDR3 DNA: TGTGCCAGTAGTACGCGACAGGGAGGGGAGACCCAGTACTTC
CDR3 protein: CASSTRQGGETQYF

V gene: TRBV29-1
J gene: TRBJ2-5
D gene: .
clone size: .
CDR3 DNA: TGCAGCGTTGAAGGACAGGTCAAAGAGACCCAGTACTTC
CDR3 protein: CSVEGQVKETQYF

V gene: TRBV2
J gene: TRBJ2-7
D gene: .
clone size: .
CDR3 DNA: TGTGCCAGCAGTTCCCCGGGACATGGCGCCGAGCAGTACTTC
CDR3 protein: CASSSPGHGAEQYF

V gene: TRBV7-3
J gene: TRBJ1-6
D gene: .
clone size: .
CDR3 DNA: TGTGCCAGCAGCTTAAGTGCGTGGGTTTCACCCCTCCACTTT
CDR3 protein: CASSLSAWVSPLHF

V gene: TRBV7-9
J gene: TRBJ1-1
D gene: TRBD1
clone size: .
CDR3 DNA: TGTGCCAGCGAAACCCAGGGGGTTATCACTGAAGCTTTCTTT
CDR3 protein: CASETQGVITEAFF

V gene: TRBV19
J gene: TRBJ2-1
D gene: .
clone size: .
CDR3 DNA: TGTGCCAGTAGCACCGGGACTCGACCCTACAATGAGCAGTTCTTC
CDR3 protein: CASSTGTRPYNEQFF

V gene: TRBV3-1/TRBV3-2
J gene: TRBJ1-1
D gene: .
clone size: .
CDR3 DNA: TGTGCCAGCAGCCAAGGGCAACTCATGAACACTGAAGCTTTCTTT
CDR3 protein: CASSQGQLMNTEAFF

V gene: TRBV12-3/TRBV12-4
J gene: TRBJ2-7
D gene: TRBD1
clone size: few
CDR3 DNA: TGTGCCAGCAGGGGGGACAGCTACGAGCAGTACTTC
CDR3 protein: CASRGDSYEQYF

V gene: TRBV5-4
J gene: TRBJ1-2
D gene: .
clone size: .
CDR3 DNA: TGTGCCAGCAGCTTGGCCACAGGGAAGGGCTATGGCTACACCTTC
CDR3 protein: CASSLATGKGYGYTF

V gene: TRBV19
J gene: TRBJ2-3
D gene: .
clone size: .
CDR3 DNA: TGTGCCAGTACCTTGGCGGCAGGCACAGATACGCAGTATTTT
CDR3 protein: CASTLAAGTDTQYF

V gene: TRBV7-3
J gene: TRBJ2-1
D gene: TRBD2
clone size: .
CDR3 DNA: TGTGCCAGCAGCTTACGGCTAGCGGGAGCTAGTGAGCAGTTCTTC
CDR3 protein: CASSLRLAGASEQFF

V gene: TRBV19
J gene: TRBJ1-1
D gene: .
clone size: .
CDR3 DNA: TGTGCCAGTAGTATAAAGGCGACAGCGACCTCAGCTTTCTTT
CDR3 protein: CASSIKATATSAFF

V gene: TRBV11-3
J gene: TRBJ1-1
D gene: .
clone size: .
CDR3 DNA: TGTGCCAGCAGCACCCGGACCGGCTCTGAAGCTTTCTTT
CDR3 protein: CASSTRTGSEAFF

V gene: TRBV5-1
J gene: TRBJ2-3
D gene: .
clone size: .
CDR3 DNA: TGCGCCAGCAGCTTGCTGGATACGCAGTATTTT
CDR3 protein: CASSLLDTQYF

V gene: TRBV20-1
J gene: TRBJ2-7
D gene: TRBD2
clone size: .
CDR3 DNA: TGCAGTGCTAGTCGGGGACTAGCGGGATCCTCCTACGAGCAGTACTTC
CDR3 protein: CSASRGLAGSSYEQYF

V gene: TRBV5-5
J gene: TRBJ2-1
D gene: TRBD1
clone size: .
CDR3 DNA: TGTGCCAGCAGCGAGGACAGGGTAGTTTACAATGAGCAGTTCTTC
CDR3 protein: CASSEDRVVYNEQFF

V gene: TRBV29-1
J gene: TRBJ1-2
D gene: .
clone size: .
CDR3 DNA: TGCAGCGTTGAAGATCGTGGTACACCCTATGGCTACACCTTC
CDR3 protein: CSVEDRGTPYGYTF

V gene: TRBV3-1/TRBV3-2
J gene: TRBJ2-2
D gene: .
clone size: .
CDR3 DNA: TGTGCCAGCAGCCTCGGCGGCAGGGCCCCCGGGGAGCTGTTTTTT
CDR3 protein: CASSLGGRAPGELFF

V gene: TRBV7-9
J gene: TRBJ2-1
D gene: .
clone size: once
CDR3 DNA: TGTGCCAGCAGCCGCGGAGAATCCTACAATGAGCAGTTCTTC
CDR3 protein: CASSRGESYNEQFF

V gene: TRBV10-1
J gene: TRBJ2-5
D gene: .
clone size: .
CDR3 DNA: TGCGCCAGCGAGAGTTCGGCAGGGAAAATGGTTAAAGAGACCCAGTACTTC
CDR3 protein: CASESSAGKMVKETQYF

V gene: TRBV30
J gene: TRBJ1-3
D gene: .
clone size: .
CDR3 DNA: TGTGCCTGGAGGCCTGTGGGGGAATTCTCTGGAAACACCATATATTTT
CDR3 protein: CAWRPVGEFSGNTIYF

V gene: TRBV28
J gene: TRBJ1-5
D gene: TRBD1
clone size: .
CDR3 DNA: TGTGCCAGCAGGGGACAGGGGGAAGGCAATCAGCCCCAGCATTTT
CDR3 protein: CASRGQGEGNQPQHF

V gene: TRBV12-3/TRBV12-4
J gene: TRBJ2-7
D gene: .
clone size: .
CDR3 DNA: TGTGCCAGCAGTTTAGTGGGAGCCTACGAGCAGTACTTC
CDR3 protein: CASSLVGAYEQYF

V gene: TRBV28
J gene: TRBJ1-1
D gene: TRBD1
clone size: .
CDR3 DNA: TGTGCCAGCAGTTTTATATTGACAGGGCAAAACACTGAAGCTTTCTTT
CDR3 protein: CASSFILTGQNTEAFF

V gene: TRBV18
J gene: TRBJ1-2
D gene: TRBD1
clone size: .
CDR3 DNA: TGTGCCAGCTCACCCCAAAAACAGGGGACAAACAAGAACTACACCTTC
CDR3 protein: CASSPQKQGTNKNYTF

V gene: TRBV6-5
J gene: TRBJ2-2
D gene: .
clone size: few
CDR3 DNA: TGTGCCAGCAGTTACTCTCGGCAGGCGGGCACCGGGGAGCTGTTTTTT
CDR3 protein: CASSYSRQAGTGELFF

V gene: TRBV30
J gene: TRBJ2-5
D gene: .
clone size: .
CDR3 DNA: TGTGCCTGGAGTGTAAGTTTGGAGACCCAGTACTTC
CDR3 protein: CAWSVSLETQYF